These 9 T cell receptor beta chains were sequenced from one sample in a study of T cells in Graves' hyperthyroidism and ophthalmopathy. RNA transcripts served as the template for amplifying TCR beta CDR3 regions. First-round RT-PCR of the TCR CDR3 relied on the HTBI primer set. TCRdb reprocessed the multiplex PCR reads with MiXCR, giving one entry per CDR3 protein. Among under 400,000 distinct CDR3 sequences, roughly 25% were seen once, and the ten largest hold 73%. The sample comprised blood. These receptors were obtained from a man aged 50 to 60 with Graves' hyperthyroidism.

The chain has TRBV7-8 and TRBJ2-2; the D gene is possibly TRBD1 (5 bases). V lost 3 bases and J lost 1, with 9 bases in between. Germline lookup yields CDR1 SGHVS and CDR2 FQNEAQ. The length of the CDR3 is 15 residues. CDR3 sequence: CASSFWQGNTGELFF. The CDR3 DNA reads as TGTGCCAGCAGCTTTTGGCAGGGGAACACCGGGGAGCTGTTTTTT.

The V gene is TRBV4-2, the J gene TRBJ2-1; D remains ambiguous. The CDR3 has 15 amino acids. The germline V and J ends were trimmed by 3 bases and 6 bases, with 15 bases remaining between them. CDR1 and CDR2 (germline): LGHNA, YNFKEQ. This CDR3 reads CASSHDSKKTNEQFF. Here the CDR3 DNA reads TGTGCCAGCAGCCATGACTCAAAGAAAACCAATGAGCAGTTCTTC.

In regard to this clonotype: Relative to the germline gene, one junction end is altered; a read error may explain this. V is TRBV9 and J is TRBJ2-7, with D tentatively TRBD1 or TRBD2 (5 bases each). From germline, CDR1 is SGDLS and CDR2 YYNGEE. The length of the CDR3 is 16 residues. CDR3 sequence: CASSARGDRFSYERYF. In DNA, the CDR3 is TGTGCCAGCAGCGCGCGAGGGGACCGTTTCTCCTACGAGCGGTACTTC.

As regards this clonotype: One base away lies a much larger clone, so this may be a sequencing read error. The chain recombines TRBV3-1 with TRBJ2-1, with D possibly being TRBD2 (6 bases). Per germline, CDR1 LGHDT and CDR2 YNNKEL (reference sequence). This CDR3 contains 14 residues. The chain's CDR3 is CASSHTGESNDQFF. CDR3 nucleotides: TGTGCCAGCAGCCATACGGGGGAAAGTAATGATCAGTTCTTC.

As regards this clonotype: Being one base from a much bigger clone, this may be a read error. V gene TRBV2 combines with J gene TRBJ2-5; D assignment may be TRBD1 or TRBD2 (5 bases each). This CDR3 region has 13 residues. The V gene's germline CDR1 is SNHLY and CDR2 FYNNEI. CDR3 residues: CVSIMTEGETQYF. The CDR3 bases are TGTGTCAGCATAATGACTGAGGGGGAGACCCAGTACTTC.

Of note for this clonotype: This may come from a read error, since a much larger clone is one base off. The V gene is TRBV7-9, the J gene TRBJ2-1; TRBD2 agrees at 9 bases. TRBJ2-7 explains the end of the DNA better; the J call may be wrong. The V gene's germline CDR1 is SEHNR and CDR2 FQNEAQ (reference sequence). CDR3 length: 15 residues. For the CDR3, the DNA is TGTGCCAGCAGTAAACCGGGACTAGCATCGAATGAGCAGTACTTC. This gives the protein CASSKPGLASNEQYF.

The gene calls are TRBV20-1 and TRBJ2-7; D is possibly TRBD1 (5 bases). V was trimmed by 2 bases and J by 0 bases, leaving 8 bases between them. Germline assignment: CDR1 DFQATT and CDR2 SNEGSKA (reference sequence). This CDR3 comprises 13 residues. The CDR3 DNA sequence: TGCAGTGCTAGAACAGGCTTCTCCTACGAGCAGTACTTC. Protein product: CSARTGFSYEQYF.

There are a few counts of this clonotype. The chain is built from TRBV10-3 and TRBJ2-1; the D gene could be TRBD1 or TRBD2 (6 bases each). Germline loops: CDR1 ENHRY, CDR2 SYGVKD. V was clipped by 9 bases and J by 6 bases, with 12 bases between them. The CDR3 is made up of 12 amino acids. The CDR3 DNA reads TGTGCCATACAACAGGGAGGCAATGAGCAGTTCTTC. This codes for CAIQQGGNEQFF.

This clonotype was seen repeatedly, ten times or more. The chain uses TRBV5-1 and TRBJ2-7; D is ambiguous. Germline loops: CDR1 SGHRS, CDR2 YFSETQ. The CDR3 extends over 14 amino acids. The V and J ends lost 4 bases and 5 bases respectively, with 16 bases between them. The CDR3 is CASSIDPAGDEQYF. The DNA for the CDR3 is TGCGCCAGCAGCATTGACCCGGCAGGCGACGAGCAGTACTTC.